The 5 T cell receptor beta chains below all came from one sample that was sequenced in a study of CD8 T cells in Susac syndrome. RNA, at about 0.45 to 1 ug, was reverse transcribed with random hexamers. TCRdb reprocessed the immunoSEQ multiplex PCR reads with MiXCR, giving one entry per CDR3 protein. The sample holds approximately 140,000 distinct CDR3 sequences; approximately 95% are singletons and the top ten take approximately 0.11%. The sequencing input was CD4+ T cells from PBMCs. The source is a human donor with multiple sclerosis.

The chain joins TRBV3-1 to TRBJ2-1; D tentatively fits TRBD1 or TRBD2 (5 bases each). The CDR3 has 15 amino acids. The V and J ends lost 5 bases and 8 bases respectively, with 19 bases between them. Germline values: CDR1 LGHDT, CDR2 YNNKEL (reference sequence). CDR3 nucleotides: TGTGCCAGCAGCGTCCAAACCGGGACCCCCCATGAGCAGTTCTTC. Translation gives CASSVQTGTPHEQFF.

CDR3 sequence: CASSVATGGYEQYF. The CDR3 nucleotides are TGTGCCAGCAGCGTAGCGACAGGGGGCTACGAGCAGTACTTC. This chain joins TRBV9 and TRBJ2-7; TRBD1 agrees at 9 bases. The CDR3 extends over 14 amino acids. Germline V gives CDR1 SGDLS, CDR2 YYNGEE. The trim removed 0 bases at V and 3 bases at J, leaving 1 base unmatched.

V gene TRBV5-1 combines with J gene TRBJ2-7; no definite D call. V was pared by 0 bases and J by 1 base, with 8 bases between. Germline lookup yields CDR1 SGHRS and CDR2 YFSETQ. This CDR3 spans 14 amino acids. CDR3 DNA: TGCGCCAGCAGCTTGGATGGGGTATCCTACGAGCAGTACTTC. Encoded protein: CASSLDGVSYEQYF.

The chain joins TRBV20-1 to TRBJ1-4, with D perhaps matching TRBD1 (5 bases). Germline CDR1 is DFQATT and CDR2 is SNEGSKA (reference sequence). The CDR3 has 13 residues. Trimming pared 0 bases from V and 8 bases from J, leaving 10 bases between. The CDR3 DNA is TGCAGTGCTAGAGATGGGGCGGGGGAAAAACTGTTTTTT. This codes for CSARDGAGEKLFF.

The V and J genes are TRBV6-2 or TRBV6-3 and TRBJ2-7, with 8 nucleotides matching TRBD1. Germline CDR1 and CDR2: MNHEY and SVGEGT. The length of the CDR3 is 16 residues. Unmatched junction bases numbered 13, after V lost 4 bases and J lost 5 bases. In nucleotides, the CDR3 is TGTGCCAGCAGTTGGAACACGGACAGGGCAGTCGACGAGCAGTACTTC. It codes for CASSWNTDRAVDEQYF.